Included here is one T cell receptor (beta chain) sequence, with context. Its target is not known. Exclusion of a patient followed from autoimmune disease history or systemic immunosuppression. This CDR3 has 17 amino acids. In germline, CDR1 is GTSNPN, CDR2 SVGIG (reference sequence). Trimming cost V 2 bases and J 5 bases; bases outside gene matches: 9. The data originate from a study of OX40 agonist ivuxolimab in advanced cancers. Study information: Partial responses were observed in three patients, of whom one had hepatocellular carcinoma and two had cutaneous melanoma. Study-level findings and limits: On average, CD8+ T cells had more expanded clones than CD4+.

Assay: immunoSEQ multiplex PCR; the TCRdb copy retains only in-frame clones and omits some. The data contain about 73,000 clones, 80% to 90% of them singletons. This clonotype was sampled from an adult with an advanced solid tumor such as melanoma, head and neck, liver or kidney cancer. The V call is TRBV30, the J call TRBJ2-7, with 16 bases identical to TRBD2. Sample: CD4+ or CD8+ T cells sorted from blood, taken in a trial of the OX40 agonist ivuxolimab. Here the CDR3 reads CAWSRGLAGGPYDEQYF. CDR3 DNA sequence: TGTGCCTGGAGTCGGGGACTAGCGGGAGGGCCATACGACGAGCAGTACTTC.